Presented here are 21 T cell receptor beta chains from one specimen sequenced in a study of long-term antiretroviral therapy in people with HIV. Assay version v3.0 of immunoSEQ was used, and it was run at survey level. Sequenced by immunoSEQ multiplex PCR; TCRdb stores in-frame clones only, minus some. In the table there are about 27,000 clones, about 82% of which are singletons. The source was unsorted PBMCs, collected 3 years after starting antiretroviral therapy. These receptor sequences come from a man aged 35 to 55 with HIV.

The rearrangement joins TRBV4-2 to TRBJ1-5, with D possibly being TRBD1 (5 bases). Per the germline V gene, CDR1 is LGHNA and CDR2 is YNFKEQ. The V and J ends lost 3 bases and 0 bases respectively, with 9 bases between them. There are 15 residues in the CDR3. This CDR3 reads CASSQQGNSNQPQHF. The CDR3 DNA reads as TGTGCCAGCAGCCAGCAGGGAAATAGCAATCAGCCCCAGCATTTT.

This clone was seen a handful of times. V is TRBV5-4 and J is TRBJ1-5; D unclear. The length of the CDR3 is 11 residues. The V and J ends lost 6 bases and 9 bases respectively, with 10 bases between them. Germline assignment: CDR1 SGHNT and CDR2 YYREEE (reference sequence). The CDR3 here is CASTLIGPQHF. The CDR3 DNA reads TGTGCCAGCACCCTTATCGGGCCCCAGCATTTT.

Here the CDR3 DNA reads TGTGCCATCCCCGGTCGTATGTTTCAGCCCCAGCATTTT. It translates to CAIPGRMFQPQHF. This chain joins TRBV5-8 and TRBJ1-5; D gene uncertain. Germline CDR1 SGHTS, CDR2 YDEGEE. The CDR3 consists of 13 residues. Trimming removed 9 bases at V and 6 bases at J, with 16 bases between.

The V gene is TRBV2, the J gene TRBJ2-5, with TRBD2 matching over 8 bases. Germline trimming cut 8 bases from V and 5 bases from J; bases unmatched to any gene: 7. CDR3 size: 13 residues. Per germline, CDR1 SNHLY and CDR2 FYNNEI. CDR3 sequence reads: CASAAGGSETQYF. As DNA, the CDR3 is TGTGCCAGCGCGGCGGGGGGCTCGGAGACCCAGTACTTC.

The chain combines TRBV27 with TRBJ1-2; 8 bases line up with TRBD1. Germline V gene sequence: CDR1 MNHEY, CDR2 SMNVEV (reference sequence). With 8 bases clipped from V and 0 bases from J, the junction kept 8 bases outside the gene matches. The CDR3 runs to 15 residues. The DNA of the CDR3 is TGTGCCAGCGCCCCACAGGGGGGCTCTAACTATGGCTACACCTTC. It codes for CASAPQGGSNYGYTF.

In this sample, this clone is medium-sized. This chain uses TRBV7-2 with TRBJ2-1; D uncertain. Looked up from germline, CDR1 is SGHTA and CDR2 is FQGNSA. V was clipped by 7 bases and J by 4 bases, with 11 bases between them. The CDR3 sequence is 13 residues long. The CDR3 spells CASTLYGYNEQFF. DNA of the CDR3: TGTGCCAGCACCTTGTACGGATACAATGAGCAGTTCTTC.

This clone was detected only once. The chain links TRBV19 to TRBJ2-3, with D uncertain. This CDR3 has 12 amino acids. Germline values: CDR1 LNHDA, CDR2 SQIVND (reference sequence). The ends were cut back, 6 bases at V and 9 bases at J, with 13 bases in the middle. DNA for the CDR3: TGTGCCAGTAGCCAAAGGCCCGGAACGCAGTATTTT. Translated: CASSQRPGTQYF.

This chain joins TRBV28 and TRBJ1-5; D remains unclear. V lost 7 bases, J lost 3 bases, and 16 bases lay in between. This CDR3 contains 15 residues. CDR1 is MDHEN and CDR2 is SYDVKM in the germline V gene. This CDR3 reads CASTVALGNNQPQHF. For the CDR3, the DNA is TGTGCCAGCACCGTAGCCCTAGGAAACAATCAGCCCCAGCATTTT.

The chain employs TRBV2 and TRBJ2-1; either TRBD1 or TRBD2 may supply D (6 bases each). Trimming removed 6 bases from V and 8 bases from J, with 11 bases in between. The CDR3 is 12 residues long. The germline CDR1 and CDR2 sequences are SNHLY and FYNNEI. The CDR3 sequence: CASRGGPDEQFF. CDR3 DNA sequence: TGTGCCAGCAGGGGGGGCCCCGATGAGCAGTTCTTC.

The CDR3 here is CASSLDRGSYNEQFF. The CDR3 DNA sequence: TGTGCCAGCAGCTTAGACAGGGGCTCCTACAATGAGCAGTTCTTC. This sequence joins TRBV11-3 and TRBJ2-1; D possibly corresponds to TRBD1 (6 bases). The CDR3 loop spans 15 amino acids. Germline V gene data show CDR1 as SGHNT and CDR2 as YENEEA. The ends were cut back, 0 bases at V and 0 bases at J, with 6 bases in the middle.

V gene TRBV6-5 combines with J gene TRBJ2-2; no clear D. The CDR3 is made up of 16 amino acids. The V end was cut by 0 bases, the J end by 0 bases, with 8 bases between. Germline loops: CDR1 MNHEY, CDR2 SVGAGI. In nucleotides, the CDR3 is TGTGCCAGCAGTTACTCGACCGCCACGAACACCGGGGAGCTGTTTTTT. Encoded protein: CASSYSTATNTGELFF.

The chain recombines TRBV15 with TRBJ1-1; D call uncertain. Trimming took off 5 bases at V and 0 bases at J, with 4 bases between the two ends. This CDR3 has 12 amino acids. Per germline, CDR1 LNHNV and CDR2 YYDKDF (reference sequence). Here the CDR3 reads CATSGMNTEAFF. The CDR3 region has the DNA TGTGCCACCAGCGGCATGAACACTGAAGCTTTCTTT. Drawing the rest from reference TRBV15 and TRBJ1-1, the complete variable domain is DAMVIQNPRYQVTQFGKPVTLSCSQTLNHNVMYWYQQKSSQAPKLLFHYYDKDFNNEADTPDNFQSRRPNTSFCFLDIRSPGLGDTAMYLCATSGMNTEAFFGQGTRLTVV.

The chain links TRBV7-2 to TRBJ2-7; 7 bases align to TRBD1. With 0 bases clipped from V and 3 bases from J, the junction kept 5 bases outside the gene matches. This CDR3 comprises 15 residues. CDR1 SGHTA and CDR2 FQGNSA come from the germline V gene. The CDR3 loop reads CASSLAGQDVYEQYF. The DNA of the CDR3 is TGTGCCAGCAGCTTAGCTGGACAGGACGTCTACGAGCAGTACTTC.

CDR3 sequence: CASSLGQGVVYEQFF. Here the CDR3 DNA reads TGCGCCAGCAGCTTGGGACAGGGGGTAGTCTATGAGCAGTTCTTC. This chain joins TRBV5-1 and TRBJ2-1; 9 positions agree with TRBD1. The CDR3 spans 15 residues. V lost 0 bases and J lost 8; bases outside the gene matches: 6. Germline V gene sequence: CDR1 SGHRS, CDR2 YFSETQ.

This sequence joins TRBV29-1 and TRBJ1-5, with D hard to call. This CDR3 spans 13 amino acids. In germline, CDR1 is SQVTM, CDR2 ANQGSEA. Trimming left V 1 base short and J 6 bases short, with 10 bases between. The CDR3 here is CSVEAGVGQPQHF. CDR3 nucleotide sequence: TGCAGCGTTGAAGCCGGGGTTGGTCAGCCCCAGCATTTT.

The count of this clone is one. The CDR3 spells CAWSVLGTGFTDTQYF. For the CDR3, the DNA is TGTGCCTGGAGTGTACTAGGGACAGGGTTCACAGATACGCAGTATTTT. This sequence joins TRBV30 and TRBJ2-3, with 9 nucleotides matching TRBD1. Germline V gene sequence: CDR1 GTSNPN, CDR2 SVGIG (reference sequence). The CDR3 is made up of 16 amino acids. The V segment lost 0 bases and the J segment 2 bases; nucleotides outside the gene matches: 6.

J is TRBJ2-1 and V is TRBV6-1, with no clear D. The CDR3 totals 15 residues. The V end was cut by 2 bases, the J end by 4 bases, with 12 bases between. Per germline, CDR1 MNHNS and CDR2 SASEGT. The chain's CDR3 is CASSEIGSPYNEQFF. CDR3 nucleotides: TGTGCCAGCAGTGAAATTGGAAGCCCGTACAATGAGCAGTTCTTC.

The rearrangement links TRBV27 to TRBJ1-5; D remains ambiguous. In germline, CDR1 is MNHEY, CDR2 SMNVEV (reference sequence). With 5 bases removed from V and 2 bases from J, the gap between germline ends came to 13 bases. The length of the CDR3 is 15 residues. CDR3 amino acids: CASSPFGLGNQPQHF. Written as DNA, the CDR3 is TGTGCCAGCAGTCCTTTTGGTTTGGGCAATCAGCCCCAGCATTTT.

The rearrangement links TRBV11-2 to TRBJ2-5; D is possibly TRBD1 or TRBD2 (5 bases each). Germline CDR1 SGHAT, CDR2 FQNNGV. With 5 bases removed from V and 1 base from J, the gap between germline ends came to 8 bases. This CDR3 region has 13 residues. The CDR3 nucleotides read TGTGCCAGCAGCGGGGGTTTCCAAGAGACCCAGTACTTC. This encodes CASSGGFQETQYF.

The chain couples TRBV7-9 to TRBJ2-3; 9 bases are shared with TRBD2. This CDR3 spans 15 amino acids. CDR1 is SEHNR, CDR2 FQNEAQ, per germline (reference sequence). J lost 4 bases, V lost 5 bases, and 7 bases had no gene match. DNA of the CDR3: TGTGCCAGCAGCCCACGGACTAGCGATCCAGATACGCAGTATTTT. This encodes CASSPRTSDPDTQYF.

This clone was observed a handful of times. V gene TRBV9 combines with J gene TRBJ2-7; no firm D call. CDR1 and CDR2 from the germline V gene are SGDLS and YYNGEE. V was clipped by 0 bases and J by 2 bases, with 12 bases between them. The length of the CDR3 is 15 residues. In DNA, the CDR3 is TGTGCCAGCAGCGTAGGCTCGGGCCTGACCTACGAGCAGTACTTC. It yields the protein CASSVGSGLTYEQYF.